This entry features one TCR beta chain sequence. Original analysis: Nucleated cell number was recorded as an estimate derived from reference gene primer amplification. Measured with immunoSEQ multiplex PCR; TCRdb has only the in-frame clones, and not every one. V and J calls plus clone size are reproduced from that table; the DNA served to infer D and trimming. The table lists 250,000 or so clones, 85% to 90% of them singletons. This record belongs to a study of blood T cell repertoires in COVID-19. Across the study: Nucleic acid was either cDNA or gDNA, and it came from T cells, B-cell-depleted T cells, or PBMCs.

CDR1 is SGHNT, CDR2 YYREEE, per germline (reference sequence). The CDR3 contains 14 residues. The V end lost 4 bases, the J end lost 8 bases, and 18 bases lay between the germline ends. This chain uses TRBV5-4 with TRBJ1-2, with D unresolved. Source material: peripheral blood. The source is a man aged 25 to 40 with COVID-19, enrolled during active disease. CDR3 in DNA: TGTGCCAGCAGCAACCTACCCCCGGCGGAGGGCTACACCTTC. Protein product: CASSNLPPAEGYTF.